Listed below are T cell receptor beta chains from one sample, sequenced in a study of CD8 T cells in ankylosing spondylitis. TCRdb recomputed calls from the 5' RACE reads with MiXCR, one row per CDR3 protein. The sample holds approximately 440,000 distinct CDR3 sequences, 17% seen once. Sequenced sample: blood, either unsorted or a sorted T cell fraction (not recorded which). The receptors here all came from a male donor with ankylosing spondylitis. The CDR3 runs from the conserved cysteine through the conserved F or W. D genes are given only for firm matches. Not all rows give a size; the values are once, few, many and, for expanded clones, a class.

size: few
V: TRBV7-2
J: TRBJ1-4
length: 15
D: TRBD1
CDR3: CASSRGGRSDEKLFF
DNA: TGTGCCAGCAGCCGAGGGGGCAGGTCCGACGAAAAACTGTTTTTT

size: .
V: TRBV10-2
J: TRBJ2-5
length: 15
D: TRBD1
CDR3: CASNKQGALGETQYF
DNA: TGCGCCAGCAATAAACAGGGGGCCCTTGGGGAGACCCAGTACTTC

size: few
V: TRBV7-9
J: TRBJ2-1
length: 16
D: TRBD2
CDR3: CASSLRSGGYYNEQFF
DNA: TGTGCCAGCAGCTTGCGGAGCGGGGGGTACTACAATGAGCAGTTCTTC

size: .
V: TRBV11-2
J: TRBJ2-5
length: 18
D: TRBD2
CDR3: CASSRGLAGGVGRETQYF
DNA: TGTGCCAGCAGCCGAGGGTTAGCGGGGGGTGTGGGTCGGGAGACCCAGTACTTC

size: .
V: TRBV5-1
J: TRBJ2-3
length: 13
D: .
CDR3: CASSGDLQDTQYF
DNA: TGCGCCAGCAGCGGGGACCTTCAGGATACGCAGTATTTT

size: few
V: TRBV7-2
J: TRBJ2-1
length: 17
D: .
CDR3: CASSLTRPSAIYNEQFF
DNA: TGTGCCAGCAGCCTTACACGGCCTAGCGCAATCTACAATGAGCAGTTCTTC

size: few
V: TRBV7-9
J: TRBJ2-7
length: 14
D: .
CDR3: CASSLEAFSYEQYF
DNA: TGTGCCAGCAGCTTAGAGGCTTTCTCCTACGAGCAGTACTTC

size: .
V: TRBV7-2
J: TRBJ1-4
length: 15
D: .
CDR3: CASSKGGGWSEKLFF
DNA: TGTGCCAGCAGCAAAGGCGGGGGTTGGAGTGAAAAACTGTTTTTT

size: .
V: TRBV6-1
J: TRBJ2-7
length: 15
D: .
CDR3: CASSWDWETTYEQYF
DNA: TGTGCCAGCAGCTGGGACTGGGAGACAACCTACGAGCAGTACTTC

size: few
V: TRBV24-1
J: TRBJ1-1
length: 13
D: .
CDR3: CATRDSMNTEAFF
DNA: TGTGCCACCAGAGACAGCATGAACACTGAAGCTTTCTTT

size: .
V: TRBV25-1
J: TRBJ1-2
length: 15
D: TRBD1
CDR3: CASSESDREDYGYTF
DNA: TGTGCCAGCAGTGAATCTGACAGGGAAGACTATGGCTACACCTTC

size: few
V: TRBV4-2
J: TRBJ2-5
length: 16
D: TRBD1
CDR3: CASSLLPGQGAETQYF
DNA: TGTGCCAGCAGCCTGCTACCGGGGCAGGGGGCAGAGACCCAGTACTTC

size: few
V: TRBV12-3/TRBV12-4
J: TRBJ2-1
length: 14
D: TRBD2
CDR3: CASNPSGGANEQFF
DNA: TGTGCCAGCAACCCGAGCGGGGGGGCTAATGAGCAGTTCTTC

size: few
V: TRBV7-9
J: TRBJ2-3
length: 15
D: TRBD2
CDR3: CATERLAGVGDTQYF
DNA: TGTGCCACCGAGCGGCTAGCGGGAGTTGGAGATACGCAGTATTTT

size: .
V: TRBV6-1
J: TRBJ2-4
length: 13
D: .
CDR3: CASSVERKNIQYF
DNA: TGTGCCAGCAGTGTGGAAAGAAAAAACATTCAGTACTTC

size: few
V: TRBV11-1
J: TRBJ1-4
length: 18
D: .
CDR3: CASSRRQGGGGTNEKLFF
DNA: TGTGCCAGCAGCCGCAGGCAGGGCGGAGGGGGGACTAATGAAAAACTGTTTTTT

size: .
V: TRBV20-1
J: TRBJ2-1
length: 14
D: TRBD2
CDR3: CSADHGLAGDEQFF
DNA: TGCAGTGCCGATCACGGACTAGCGGGCGATGAGCAGTTCTTC

size: .
V: TRBV30
J: TRBJ2-4
length: 16
D: .
CDR3: CAWSVGGIDVKNIQYF
DNA: TGTGCCTGGAGTGTAGGAGGGATCGATGTCAAAAACATTCAGTACTTC

size: many
V: TRBV12-3/TRBV12-4
J: TRBJ1-1
length: 13
D: .
CDR3: CASSLGASTEAFF
DNA: TGTGCCAGCAGCTTGGGGGCTAGCACTGAAGCTTTCTTT

size: few
V: TRBV6-1
J: TRBJ2-2
length: 17
D: .
CDR3: CASSALFPGGNTGELFF
DNA: TGTGCCAGCTCGGCCCTATTTCCGGGGGGCAACACCGGGGAGCTGTTTTTT

size: .
V: TRBV28
J: TRBJ2-7
length: 15
D: .
CDR3: CASISMGHSLNEQYF
DNA: TGTGCCAGCATTTCTATGGGGCACTCGCTAAACGAGCAGTACTTC

size: few
V: TRBV4-2
J: TRBJ2-2
length: 18
D: TRBD2
CDR3: CASSQDLLAGANTGELFF
DNA: TGTGCCAGCAGCCAAGATCTACTAGCGGGAGCTAACACCGGGGAGCTGTTTTTT

size: few
V: TRBV15
J: TRBJ1-5
length: 18
D: .
CDR3: CATSSPPGGKEHNQPQHF
DNA: TGTGCCACCAGCAGCCCGCCGGGGGGGAAGGAGCACAATCAGCCCCAGCATTTT

size: .
V: TRBV5-1
J: TRBJ2-1
length: 15
D: .
CDR3: CASEDPGRRYNEQFF
DNA: TGCGCCAGCGAAGACCCGGGACGGAGGTACAATGAGCAGTTCTTC

size: many
V: TRBV5-1
J: TRBJ2-2
length: 15
D: .
CDR3: CASRFSMSNTGELFF
DNA: TGCGCCAGCCGCTTCTCAATGTCGAACACCGGGGAGCTGTTTTTT

size: few
V: TRBV29-1
J: TRBJ2-1
length: 11
D: .
CDR3: CSVGGNNEQFF
DNA: TGCAGCGTTGGAGGGAACAATGAGCAGTTCTTC

size: .
V: TRBV6-6
J: TRBJ2-3
length: 13
D: TRBD2
CDR3: CASSPSSGGTQYF
DNA: TGTGCCAGCAGTCCGTCTAGCGGGGGAACGCAGTATTTT

size: .
V: TRBV7-9
J: TRBJ2-7
length: 16
D: .
CDR3: CASSLAAGAGSYEQYF
DNA: TGTGCCAGCAGCTTAGCTGCGGGGGCAGGGTCCTACGAGCAGTACTTC

size: .
V: TRBV5-1
J: TRBJ1-4
length: 15
D: TRBD1
CDR3: CASSWLGDRAEKLFF
DNA: TGCGCCAGCAGCTGGTTAGGGGACAGGGCTGAAAAACTGTTTTTT

size: .
V: TRBV28
J: TRBJ1-2
length: 15
D: .
CDR3: CASSSEGVGNYGYTF
DNA: TGTGCCAGCAGTTCGGAGGGAGTCGGTAACTATGGCTACACCTTC

size: .
V: TRBV28
J: TRBJ2-3
length: 15
D: .
CDR3: CASSSRRASTDTQYF
DNA: TGTGCCAGCAGTTCGCGGCGGGCTAGCACAGATACGCAGTATTTT

size: few
V: TRBV6-2/TRBV6-3
J: TRBJ1-1
length: 20
D: .
CDR3: CASSYSMWQAGMRMNTEAFF
DNA: TGTGCCAGCAGTTACTCGATGTGGCAGGCGGGGATGAGAATGAACACTGAAGCTTTCTTT

size: .
V: TRBV11-2
J: TRBJ2-5
length: 16
D: .
CDR3: CASSLEARAPWETQYF
DNA: TGTGCCAGCAGCTTGGAGGCCAGGGCGCCTTGGGAGACCCAGTACTTC

size: many
V: TRBV12-3/TRBV12-4
J: TRBJ2-2
length: 14
D: .
CDR3: CASRGSVGTGELFF
DNA: TGTGCCAGCAGAGGGAGTGTAGGCACCGGGGAGCTGTTTTTT

size: .
V: TRBV20-1
J: TRBJ1-5
length: 14
D: TRBD1
CDR3: CSARAGQAGEPQHF
DNA: TGCAGTGCTAGGGCCGGACAGGCCGGGGAGCCCCAGCATTTT

size: few
V: TRBV4-1
J: TRBJ1-4
length: 16
D: .
CDR3: CASSQGSSATNEKLFF
DNA: TGCGCCAGCAGCCAGGGTTCCAGTGCAACTAATGAAAAACTGTTTTTT

size: many
V: TRBV13
J: TRBJ2-3
length: 15
D: .
CDR3: CASSLVGSYTDTQYF
DNA: TGTGCCAGCAGCTTAGTCGGCTCTTACACAGATACGCAGTATTTT

size: .
V: TRBV2
J: TRBJ2-3
length: 12
D: TRBD2
CDR3: CASSASGDTQYF
DNA: TGTGCCAGCAGTGCTAGCGGGGATACGCAGTATTTT

size: .
V: TRBV3-1
J: TRBJ1-1
length: 16
D: .
CDR3: CASSQAVGGANTEAFF
DNA: TGTGCCAGCAGCCAAGCTGTGGGGGGGGCGAACACTGAAGCTTTCTTT

size: many
V: TRBV12-3/TRBV12-4
J: TRBJ1-5
length: 13
D: .
CDR3: CASSFTGSQPQHF
DNA: TGTGCCAGCAGTTTTACAGGGAGTCAGCCCCAGCATTTT